Below, 24 T cell receptor beta chains from the same sample are listed, as sequenced in a study of blood T cell repertoires in COVID-19. Profiled with immunoSEQ multiplex PCR; TCRdb holds only in-frame clones, not every one. The data show about 340,000 clones, about 90% seen once. Material for sequencing was peripheral blood. These receptors all come from a woman in her 70s with COVID-19, enrolled during active disease.

The rearrangement joins TRBV7-9 to TRBJ2-3; D might be TRBD2 (6 bases). V was clipped by 1 base and J by 12 bases, with 11 bases between them. This CDR3 has 12 amino acids. CDR1 SEHNR and CDR2 FQNEAQ come from the germline V gene (reference sequence). The CDR3 sequence is CASSLGGGGQYF. The CDR3 DNA sequence: TGTGCCAGCAGCTTAGGTGGGGGAGGTCAGTATTTT.

The V and J genes are TRBV2 and TRBJ1-2; no clear D. V was shortened by 6 bases and J by 8 bases, with 16 bases between the two germline ends. Germline lookup yields CDR1 SNHLY and CDR2 FYNNEI. The CDR3 length is 13 residues. DNA of the CDR3: TGTGCCAGCAGGACCTCCGCGGGAGAAGGCTACACCTTC. Translating it yields CASRTSAGEGYTF.

V and J are TRBV11-2 and TRBJ2-5, with TRBD2 matching over 12 bases. Looked up from germline, CDR1 is SGHAT and CDR2 is FQNNGV. The CDR3 has 16 amino acids. The V segment lost 2 bases and the J segment 4 bases; nucleotides outside the gene matches: 5. The CDR3 reads CASSLTLTSGGETQYF. The CDR3, as DNA: TGTGCCAGCAGCTTAACGCTGACTAGCGGGGGAGAGACCCAGTACTTC.

The genes are TRBV27 and TRBJ1-5, with 8 bases identical to TRBD1. There are 16 residues in the CDR3. V gave up 4 bases and J gave up 4 bases; unmatched junction bases: 9. Looked up from germline, CDR1 is MNHEY and CDR2 is SMNVEV (reference sequence). The CDR3 is CASSSLPDRVNQPQHF. The CDR3 region has the DNA TGTGCCAGCAGTTCTCTACCGGACAGGGTAAATCAGCCCCAGCATTTT.

The chain is built from TRBV7-2 and TRBJ1-3, with D possibly TRBD1 on 6 matching bases. Trimming cost V 5 bases and J 0 bases, with 14 bases left between them. The CDR3 sequence is 16 residues long. Germline CDR1 SGHTA, CDR2 FQGNSA. The CDR3 region is CASSLVGTNSGNTIYF. CDR3 coding DNA: TGTGCCAGCAGCCTAGTGGGGACAAACTCTGGAAACACCATATATTTT.

V gene TRBV30 combines with J gene TRBJ1-3, with D maybe TRBD1 (5 bases). Trimming took off 3 bases at V and 1 base at J, with 19 bases between the two ends. CDR3 size: 17 residues. Germline-derived CDR1 and CDR2 are GTSNPN and SVGIG (reference sequence). In DNA form, the CDR3 reads TGTGCCTGGAGAACCCGGGGGAATGAGAGATCTGGAAACACCATATATTTT. Its translation: CAWRTRGNERSGNTIYF.

This rearrangement joins TRBV18 to TRBJ2-7, with D possibly being TRBD2 (6 bases). The CDR3 loop spans 15 amino acids. Per germline, CDR1 KGHSH and CDR2 LQKENI. Trimming left V 3 bases short and J 6 bases short, with 18 bases between. CDR3 sequence: CASSPPGQGLGEQYF. The DNA of the CDR3 is TGTGCCAGCTCACCTCCGGGCCAGGGACTTGGCGAGCAGTACTTC.

The V gene is TRBV12-5, the J gene TRBJ2-7, with 9 bases lining up with TRBD2. Germline values: CDR1 LGHNT, CDR2 FRNRAP. The V segment lost 6 bases and the J segment 0 bases; nucleotides outside the gene matches: 6. This CDR3 has 15 residues. The CDR3 region is CASGSIAGVSYEQYF. The CDR3 DNA is TGTGCTAGTGGCTCGATAGCGGGGGTCTCCTACGAGCAGTACTTC.

This chain connects TRBV3-1 (or the pseudogene TRBV3-2) to TRBJ2-7; 10 bases align to TRBD2. There are 16 residues in the CDR3. The germline V gene encodes CDR1 LGHDT and CDR2 YNNKEL (reference sequence). With V trimmed by 5 bases and J by 3 bases, 10 bases remained unmatched. In DNA, the CDR3 is TGTGCCAGCAGCTACAGAGGAAGCGGGGGGGTCTACGAGCAGTACTTC. Protein sequence: CASSYRGSGGVYEQYF.

CDR3 nucleotide sequence: TGTGCCAGCAGTTTGAATTGGGCAGGGCAAAACACCATATATTTT. Residues: CASSLNWAGQNTIYF. The chain uses TRBV27 and TRBJ1-3; TRBD1 might be the D (5 bases). The CDR3 is made up of 15 amino acids. Trimming left V 3 bases short and J 6 bases short, with 15 bases between. The germline V gene encodes CDR1 MNHEY and CDR2 SMNVEV (reference sequence).

The chain is built from TRBV9 and TRBJ2-1, with 11 positions matching TRBD2. After removal of 0 bases from V and 7 bases from J, the junction contained 6 bases not matched to a gene. The CDR3 is made up of 16 amino acids. The germline CDR1 and CDR2 sequences are SGDLS and YYNGEE. The CDR3 nucleotides read TGTGCCAGCAGCGTAGAAGTAGCGGGGGGGCGAAATGAGCAGTTCTTC. Its protein product is CASSVEVAGGRNEQFF.

V gene TRBV18 combines with J gene TRBJ2-3; 9 bases line up with TRBD2. Germline V lookup: CDR1 KGHSH, CDR2 LQKENI. V lost 0 bases to trimming and J lost 2 bases; unmatched junction nucleotides: 6. CDR3 length: 17 amino acids. CDR3 region: CASSPPASGDDTDTQYF. DNA of the CDR3: TGTGCCAGCTCACCACCGGCTAGCGGGGACGACACAGATACGCAGTATTTT.

This sequence joins TRBV6-1 and TRBJ2-1; a weak D match, TRBD2 (5 bases). The length of the CDR3 is 13 residues. Germline-derived CDR1 and CDR2 are MNHNS and SASEGT. Trimming left V 2 bases short and J 8 bases short, with 10 bases between. DNA of the CDR3: TGTGCCAGCAGTGAACGACTACCCTATGAGCAGTTCTTC. It translates to CASSERLPYEQFF.

On this clone itself: One end of the junction varies from germline; a read error may be responsible. The V gene is TRBV15, the J gene TRBJ1-1; possible D gene TRBD1, 5 bases. The CDR3 length is 17 residues. Germline CDR1 and CDR2: LNHNV and YYDKDF (reference sequence). The CDR3 loop reads CATSGGPWEENNNEAFF. The DNA of the CDR3 is TGTGCCACCAGTGGGGGTCCATGGGAGGAGAATAACAATGAAGCTTTCTTT.

V and J are TRBV2 and TRBJ2-7, with a possible D match to TRBD1 (6 bases). With 5 bases removed from V and 3 bases from J, the gap between germline ends came to 17 bases. This CDR3 is built from 15 residues. Looked up from germline, CDR1 is SNHLY and CDR2 is FYNNEI. CDR3 bases: TGTGCCAGCAGTCCCGCAGGGGCCGGAGGCTACGAGCAGTACTTC. This sequence encodes CASSPAGAGGYEQYF.

The gene calls are TRBV2 and TRBJ1-1; TRBD1 might be the D (6 bases). CDR1 is SNHLY and CDR2 is FYNNEI in the germline V gene. The CDR3 loop spans 15 amino acids. The germline V and J ends were trimmed by 9 bases and 0 bases, with 17 bases remaining between them. CDR3 bases: TGTGCCAGTTCCCTCAGGGGCCCCATGAACACTGAAGCTTTCTTT. Amino acid sequence: CASSLRGPMNTEAFF.

This clone was counted once. The rearrangement links TRBV5-4 to TRBJ1-3, with a weak D call TRBD1 (6 bases). The CDR3 spans 14 residues. The ends were cut back, 3 bases at V and 3 bases at J, with 10 bases in the middle. CDR1 SGHNT and CDR2 YYREEE come from the germline V gene (reference sequence). CDR3 region: CASSYPQGGNTIYF. Here the CDR3 DNA reads TGTGCCAGCAGCTACCCACAGGGTGGAAACACCATATATTTT.

The J gene is TRBJ1-2, the V gene TRBV27; 9 bases agree with TRBD1. This CDR3 contains 14 residues. V was pared by 4 bases and J by 5 bases, with 5 bases of the junction left unmatched. Looked up from germline, CDR1 is MNHEY and CDR2 is SMNVEV (reference sequence). The CDR3 region is CASSSEDRGYGYTF. The CDR3 DNA is TGTGCCAGCAGTTCGGAGGACAGGGGATATGGCTACACCTTC.

V and J are TRBV7-2 and TRBJ1-6; 8 nucleotides align to TRBD1. Germline assignment: CDR1 SGHTA and CDR2 FQGNSA. CDR3 length: 15 residues. J was trimmed by 8 bases and V by 5 bases; bases with no gene match: 8. The CDR3 loop is CASSAQTGVDSPLHF. In DNA, the CDR3 is TGTGCCAGCAGCGCTCAGACAGGGGTTGATTCACCCCTCCACTTT.

Turning to this clone: Distinct nucleotide sequences in the sample also encode this CDR3. The rearrangement links TRBV2 to TRBJ1-6; unclear D gene. This CDR3 spans 13 amino acids. V lost 9 bases to trimming and J lost 0 bases, with 6 bases between them. Germline V gene sequence: CDR1 SNHLY, CDR2 FYNNEI. In nucleotides, the CDR3 is TGTGCCAGTCGGAGCTCCTATAATTCACCCCTCCACTTT. This codes for CASRSSYNSPLHF.

The chain employs TRBV6-4 and TRBJ1-5, with 8 bases aligning to TRBD1. The CDR3 has 15 residues. The germline V gene encodes CDR1 MRHNA and CDR2 SNTAGT. The V gene end was trimmed by 3 bases and the J gene end by 4 bases; junction bases not matched to a gene: 5. The CDR3 sequence is CASSETQGANQPQHF. The CDR3 DNA sequence: TGTGCCAGCAGTGAAACGCAGGGGGCTAATCAGCCCCAGCATTTT.

The V and J genes are TRBV19 and TRBJ1-1; the D gene is possibly TRBD1 (5 bases). The V gene lost 4 bases and the J gene lost 7 bases, with 10 bases spanning the gap. Germline V gene lookup returns CDR1 LNHDA and CDR2 SQIVND (reference sequence). The CDR3 spans 12 residues. CDR3 DNA sequence: TGTGCCAGTAGTACGCACAGGTTTGAAGCTTTCTTT. Encoded protein: CASSTHRFEAFF.

This rearrangement joins TRBV15 to TRBJ1-1; 9 bases agree with TRBD1. The V segment lost 5 bases and the J segment 6 bases; nucleotides outside the gene matches: 7. This CDR3 comprises 14 residues. CDR1 LNHNV and CDR2 YYDKDF come from the germline V gene (reference sequence). For the CDR3, the DNA is TGTGCCACCAGCCGGACAGGGGATGGGGCTGAAGCTTTCTTT. Residues: CATSRTGDGAEAFF.

The chain employs TRBV4-2 and TRBJ1-4; TRBD1 matches 12 bases. The CDR3 is 17 residues long. The germline CDR1 and CDR2 sequences are LGHNA and YNFKEQ. Unmatched junction bases numbered 10, after V lost 7 bases and J lost 4 bases. Written as DNA, the CDR3 is TGTGCCAGCACCCCGGGACAGGGGGCGGGAGGTAATGAAAAACTGTTTTTT. Amino acids: CASTPGQGAGGNEKLFF.